Listed here are 5 T cell receptor beta chains from one sample, sequenced in a study of T cells in Graves' hyperthyroidism and ophthalmopathy. The CDR3 regions of TCR beta were amplified from RNA transcripts. The HTBI primer set drove a first-round RT-PCR of the TCR CDR3. TCRdb reanalysed the multiplex PCR reads using MiXCR and keeps one entry per CDR3 protein. This sample has around 490,000 distinct CDR3 sequences; about 20% occur once, and the top ten carry over 45%. Source material: blood. Source of these receptors: a man in his forties or fifties with Graves' ophthalmopathy.

This clonotype has a handful of counts. Relative to the germline gene, one junction end is altered; a read error may explain this. The V call is TRBV28, the J call TRBJ2-2; D remains unclear. The CDR3 totals 12 residues. Per germline, CDR1 MDHEN and CDR2 SYDVKM. Here the CDR3 reads CASILLVGELFF. The CDR3, as DNA: TGTGCCAGCATTTTACTTGTCGGGGAGCTGTTTTTT.

This clonotype was counted at least ten times. J is TRBJ2-4 and V is TRBV12-3 or TRBV12-4, with a tentative D call TRBD1 (6 bases). The ends were cut back, 6 bases at V and 1 base at J, with 7 bases in the middle. This CDR3 is 13 amino acids long. The CDR3 bases are TGTGCCAGCAGGCAGGGGGCCAAAAACATTCAGTACTTC. Encoded protein: CASRQGAKNIQYF.

The table lists this clonotype with a few counts. DNA of the CDR3: TGCGCCAGCAGCTTGGACGTCGACGGAGGGACAGGGGAGGGCGATGAGCAGTTCTTC. Protein sequence: CASSLDVDGGTGEGDEQFF. The chain carries TRBV5-1 and TRBJ2-1; TRBD1 matches 10 bases. V trimming: 0 bases; J trimming: 8 bases; junction bases outside the gene matches: 17. The CDR3 length is 19 residues. Germline CDR1 reads SGHRS; CDR2 reads YFSETQ.

The rearrangement joins TRBV14 to TRBJ2-2; 7 bases match TRBD1. This CDR3 comprises 16 residues. Germline V CDR1 and CDR2: SGHDN, FVKESK. V trimming: 3 bases; J trimming: 2 bases; junction bases outside the gene matches: 6. Here the CDR3 DNA reads TGTGCCAGCAGCCAGTTCGGGACAGCTAACACCGGGGAGCTGTTTTTT. Translation: CASSQFGTANTGELFF.

The gene calls are TRBV10-2 and TRBJ1-4; D remains ambiguous. Trimming shortened V by 3 bases and J by 5 bases, and 10 bases separated the two germline ends. Germline V gene lookup returns CDR1 WSHSY and CDR2 SAAADI. CDR3 length equals 14 residues. In DNA, the CDR3 is TGCGCCAGCAGTGAATGGCAGTGGAATGAAAAACTGTTTTTT. This translates into CASSEWQWNEKLFF.